A single sample is the source of the 7 T cell receptor beta chains below, sequenced in a study of T cells expressing NK-cell markers. From its re-call of the 5' RACE reads, TCRdb lists each CDR3 protein once, without DNA. The sample totals fewer than 400,000 distinct CDR3 sequences. The specimen sequenced was blood T cells: a sorted CD56 or NKG2C T cell subset, CD4+ or CD8+ T cells, or bulk PBMC T cells (not recorded which). The source of these receptors is a man aged 18-75 years in good health.

This chain connects TRBV6-1 to TRBJ2-1; TCRdb returns TRBD1, unconfirmable since there is no DNA. Germline V gene sequence: CDR1 MNHNS, CDR2 SASEGT. This CDR3 is built from 16 residues. CDR3 loop: CASSTPGQRAYNEQFF.

This chain links TRBV20-1 with TRBJ2-2; there is no DNA to check the TCRdb D call of TRBD1. Germline CDR1 reads DFQATT; CDR2 reads SNEGSKA (reference sequence). This CDR3 has 14 amino acids. CDR3 amino acids: CSARGDPRTGELFF.

The rearrangement links TRBV7-2 to TRBJ2-5. The CDR3 runs to 15 residues. Germline assignment: CDR1 SGHTA and CDR2 FQGNSA. The CDR3 loop is CASSITLTRFETQYF.

The CDR3 reads CASSTRRDRTYEQYF. The chain links TRBV6-1 to TRBJ2-7; absent DNA, TCRdb's TRBD1 call cannot be checked. The CDR3 contains 15 residues. The germline V gene has CDR1 MNHNS and CDR2 SASEGT.

The rearrangement links TRBV2 to TRBJ1-5. CDR3 length equals 16 residues. Germline CDR1 is SNHLY and CDR2 is FYNNEI. CDR3: CASSEDWGLSNQPQHF.

The chain carries TRBV6-2 or TRBV6-3 and TRBJ2-5; with no DNA, the TCRdb D assignment of TRBD2 cannot be verified. This CDR3 contains 13 residues. Germline values: CDR1 MNHEY, CDR2 SVGEGT. This CDR3 is CASSYRTGETQYF.

Here the CDR3 reads CASSKVAGSEKLFF. The V gene is TRBV6-1, the J gene TRBJ1-4; lacking DNA, the TRBD1 call made by TCRdb goes unchecked. In germline, CDR1 is MNHNS, CDR2 SASEGT. The CDR3 sequence is 14 residues long.